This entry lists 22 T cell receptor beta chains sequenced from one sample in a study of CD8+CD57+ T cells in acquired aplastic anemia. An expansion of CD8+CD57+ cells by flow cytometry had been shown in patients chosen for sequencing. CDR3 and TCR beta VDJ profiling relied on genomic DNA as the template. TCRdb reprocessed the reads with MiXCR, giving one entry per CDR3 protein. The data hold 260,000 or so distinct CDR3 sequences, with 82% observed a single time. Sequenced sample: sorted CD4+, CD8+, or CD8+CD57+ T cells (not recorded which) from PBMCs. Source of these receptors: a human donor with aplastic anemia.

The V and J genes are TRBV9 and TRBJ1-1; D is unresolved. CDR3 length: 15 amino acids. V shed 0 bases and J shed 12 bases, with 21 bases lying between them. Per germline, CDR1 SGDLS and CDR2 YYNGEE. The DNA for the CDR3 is TGTGCCAGCAGCGTAGAACGGGAAGGGAACACTGGCTCTTTCTTT. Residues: CASSVEREGNTGSFF.

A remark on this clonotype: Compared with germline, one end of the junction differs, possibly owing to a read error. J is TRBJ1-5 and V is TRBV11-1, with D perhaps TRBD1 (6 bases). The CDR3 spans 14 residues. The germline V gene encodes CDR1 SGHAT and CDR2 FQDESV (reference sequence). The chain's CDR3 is CASSPVVTGQPQHF. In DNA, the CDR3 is TGCGCCAGCAGCCCGGTAGTGACAGGTCAGCCCCAGCATTTT.

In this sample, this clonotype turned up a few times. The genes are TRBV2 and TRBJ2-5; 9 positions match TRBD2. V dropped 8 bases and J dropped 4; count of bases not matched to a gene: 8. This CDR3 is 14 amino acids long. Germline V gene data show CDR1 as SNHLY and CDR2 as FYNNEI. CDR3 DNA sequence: TGTGCCAGCGCTAGCGGGACTTGGGGAGAGACCCAGTACTTC. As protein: CASASGTWGETQYF. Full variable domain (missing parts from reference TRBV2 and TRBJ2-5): EPEVTQTPSHQVTQMGQEVILRCVPISNHLYFYWYRQILGQKVEFLVSFYNNEISEKSEIFDDQFSVERPDGSNFTLKIRSTKLEDSAMYFCASASGTWGETQYFGPGTRLLVL.

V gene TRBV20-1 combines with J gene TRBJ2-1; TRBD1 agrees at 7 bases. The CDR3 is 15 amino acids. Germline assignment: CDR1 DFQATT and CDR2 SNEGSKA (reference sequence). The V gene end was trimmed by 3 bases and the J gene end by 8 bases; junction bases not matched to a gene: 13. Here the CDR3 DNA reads TGCAGTGCTAGCTCGAACCGGGACAGACACGATGAGCAGTTCTTC. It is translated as CSASSNRDRHDEQFF.

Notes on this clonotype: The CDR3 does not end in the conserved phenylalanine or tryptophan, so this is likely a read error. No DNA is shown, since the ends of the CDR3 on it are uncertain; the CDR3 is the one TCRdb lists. The chain's CDR3 is CASSLALSPNTEYFC. The rearrangement joins TRBV7-2 to TRBJ1-1. The CDR3 totals 15 residues, both ends included. CDR1 and CDR2 from the germline V gene are SGHTA and FQGNSA.

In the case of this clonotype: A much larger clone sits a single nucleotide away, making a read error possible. The CDR3 nucleotides read TGCGCCAGCAGCGATCACAGCATCAACACGAGCGATGAGCAGTTCTTC. As protein: CASSDHSINTSDEQFF. This chain connects TRBV5-1 to TRBJ2-1; no clear D gene. The V gene's germline CDR1 is SGHRS and CDR2 YFSETQ. Between the trimmed V and J ends, which lost 4 bases and 8 bases, there was a span of 22 bases. The CDR3 is 16 residues long.

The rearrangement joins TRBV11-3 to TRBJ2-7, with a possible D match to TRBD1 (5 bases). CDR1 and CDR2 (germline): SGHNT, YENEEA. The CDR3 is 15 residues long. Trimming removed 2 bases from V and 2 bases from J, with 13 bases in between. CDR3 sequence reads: CASSLLLTATYEQYV. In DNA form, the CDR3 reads TGTGCCAGCAGCTTACTTCTGACAGCGACCTACGAGCAGTACGTC.

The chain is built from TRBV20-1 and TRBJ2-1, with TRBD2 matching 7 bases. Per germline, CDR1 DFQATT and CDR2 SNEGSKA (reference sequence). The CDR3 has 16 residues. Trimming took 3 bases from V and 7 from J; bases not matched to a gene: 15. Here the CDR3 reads CSARGGVPGLSNEQFF. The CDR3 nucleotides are TGCAGTGCTAGGGGGGGGGTGCCGGGACTGTCGAATGAGCAGTTCTTC.

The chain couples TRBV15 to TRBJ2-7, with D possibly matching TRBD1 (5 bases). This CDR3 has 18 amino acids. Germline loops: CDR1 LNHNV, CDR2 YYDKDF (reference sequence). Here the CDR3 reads CATSIGSDQTALSFEPDV. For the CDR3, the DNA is TGTGCCACCAGCATAGGGTCAGACCAGACAGCCCTTTCCTTCGAGCCGGACGTC.

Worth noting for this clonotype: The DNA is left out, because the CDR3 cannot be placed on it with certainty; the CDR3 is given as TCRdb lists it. CDR3 sequence: CASGESGGIQFFGQFF. The rearrangement links TRBV9 to TRBJ2-1; TRBD1 reflects the table's D call only, with no check against the DNA. The length of the CDR3 is 16 amino acids, counting both ends. Germline loops: CDR1 SGDLS, CDR2 YYNGEE.

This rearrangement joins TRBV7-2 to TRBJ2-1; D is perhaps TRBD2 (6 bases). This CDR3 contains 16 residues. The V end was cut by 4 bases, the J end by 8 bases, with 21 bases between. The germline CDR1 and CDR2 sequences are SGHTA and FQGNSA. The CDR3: CASSSQRSGYSDEQFF. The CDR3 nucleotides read TGTGCCAGCAGCTCGCAAAGAAGCGGGTACAGCGATGAGCAGTTCTTC.

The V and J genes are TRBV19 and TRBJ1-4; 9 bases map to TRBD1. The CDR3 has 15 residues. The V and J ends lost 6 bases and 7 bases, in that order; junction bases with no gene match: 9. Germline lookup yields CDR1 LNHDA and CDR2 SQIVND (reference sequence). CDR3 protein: CASSEGGQGVEKLFF. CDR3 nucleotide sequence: TGTGCCAGTAGCGAGGGGGGACAGGGAGTTGAAAAACTGTTTTTT.

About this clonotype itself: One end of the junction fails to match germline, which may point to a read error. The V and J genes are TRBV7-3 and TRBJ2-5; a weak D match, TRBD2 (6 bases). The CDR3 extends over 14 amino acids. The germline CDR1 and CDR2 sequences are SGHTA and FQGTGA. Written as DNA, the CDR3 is TGTGCCTACGGGGTAGCGGCGACAGAAGACACCCAAGCTTTC. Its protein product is CAYGVAATEDTQAF.

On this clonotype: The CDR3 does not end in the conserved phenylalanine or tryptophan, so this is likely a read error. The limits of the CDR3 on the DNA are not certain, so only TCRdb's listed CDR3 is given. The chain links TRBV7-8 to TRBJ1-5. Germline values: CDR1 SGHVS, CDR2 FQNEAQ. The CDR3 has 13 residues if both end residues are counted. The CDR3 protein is CASSLNAGGLLQA.

CDR3 sequence (DNA): TGTGCCAGCAGGACAGGGGGCTACGAGCAGTACTTC. Its translation: CASRTGGYEQYF. The rearrangement uses TRBV2 and TRBJ2-7; 9 bases map to TRBD1. Germline V lookup: CDR1 SNHLY, CDR2 FYNNEI. Trimming removed 6 bases from V and 3 bases from J; junction bases left unmatched: 0. The CDR3 is 12 residues long.

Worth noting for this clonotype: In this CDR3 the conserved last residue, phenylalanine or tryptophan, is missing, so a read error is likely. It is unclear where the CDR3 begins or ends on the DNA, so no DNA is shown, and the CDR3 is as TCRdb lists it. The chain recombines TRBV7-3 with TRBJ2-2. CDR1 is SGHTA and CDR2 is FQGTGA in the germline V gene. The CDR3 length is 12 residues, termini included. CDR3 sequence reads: CASSLAPGEVSL.

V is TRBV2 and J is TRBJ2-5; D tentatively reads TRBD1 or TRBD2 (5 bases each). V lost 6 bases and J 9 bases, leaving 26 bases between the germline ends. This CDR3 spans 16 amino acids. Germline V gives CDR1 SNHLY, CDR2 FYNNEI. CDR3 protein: CASSLRGDVPIEAQYF. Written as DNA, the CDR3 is TGTGCCAGCAGCTTAAGAGGGGATGTACCAATCGAGGCCCAGTACTTC.

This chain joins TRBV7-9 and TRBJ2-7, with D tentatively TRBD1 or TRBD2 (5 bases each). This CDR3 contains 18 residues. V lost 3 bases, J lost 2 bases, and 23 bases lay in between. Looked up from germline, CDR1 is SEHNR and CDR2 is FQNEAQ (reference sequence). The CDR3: CASSLERDGLVYAYEQYV. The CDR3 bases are TGTGCCAGCAGCTTGGAGAGGGACGGGCTCGTATATGCCTACGAGCAGTACGTC.

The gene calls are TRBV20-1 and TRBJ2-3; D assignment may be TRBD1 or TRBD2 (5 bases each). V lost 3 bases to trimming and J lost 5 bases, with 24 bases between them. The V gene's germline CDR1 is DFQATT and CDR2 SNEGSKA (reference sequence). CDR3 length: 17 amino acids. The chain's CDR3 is CSASVGTGRPGRDTQYF. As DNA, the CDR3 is TGCAGTGCTAGCGTAGGCACGGGACGGCCTGGGAGAGATACGCAGTATTTT.

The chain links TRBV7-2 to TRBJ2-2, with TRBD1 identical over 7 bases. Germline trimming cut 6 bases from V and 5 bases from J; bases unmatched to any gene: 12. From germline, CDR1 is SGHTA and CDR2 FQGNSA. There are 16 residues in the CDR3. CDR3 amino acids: CASRPGTAFKTGELFF. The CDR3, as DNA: TGTGCCAGCAGACCTGGGACAGCCTTTAAAACCGGGGAGCTGTTTTTT.

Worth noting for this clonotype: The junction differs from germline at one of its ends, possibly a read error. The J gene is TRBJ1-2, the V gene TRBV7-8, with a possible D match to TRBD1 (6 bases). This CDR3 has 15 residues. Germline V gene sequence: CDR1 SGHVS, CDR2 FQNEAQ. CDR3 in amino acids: CASSLAGGADYRYSF. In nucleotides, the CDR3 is TGTGCCAGCAGCTTGGCGGGGGGCGCCGACTATCGGTATTCCTTC.

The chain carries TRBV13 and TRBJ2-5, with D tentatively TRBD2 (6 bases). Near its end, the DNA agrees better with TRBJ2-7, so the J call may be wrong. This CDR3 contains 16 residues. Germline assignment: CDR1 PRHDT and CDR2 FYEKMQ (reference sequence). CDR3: CASSFLLGLSTYEQYF. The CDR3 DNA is TGTGCCAGCAGCTTTCTCCTCGGACTATCAACCTACGAGCAGTACTTC.